This TCR beta chain was captured by sequencing in a study of T-cell reconstitution after alpha-beta-depleted transplantation in children. Unique molecular identifiers were built into the TCRbeta library. In TCRdb, the PCR reads were re-called with MiXCR into one record per CDR3 protein. The table has about 7,900 distinct CDR3 sequences, roughly 30% seen once. Overall study findings and caveats: The origin of alpha-beta T cells about two months after transplant was reportedly several hundred expanded graft clones.

Germline CDR1 reads MGHRA; CDR2 reads YSYEKL. V was pared by 0 bases and J by 11 bases, with 5 bases of the junction left unmatched. CDR3 length: 14 amino acids. In this sample, this clonotype turned up once. Its matching antigen is unknown. The genes are TRBV4-1 and TRBJ2-1; 9 nucleotides match TRBD2. Sample: peripheral blood, taken 60 days after TCRalphabeta/CD19-depleted stem cell transplant. The source of this sequence is a boy under two years old who had a stem cell transplant for SCID, so the T cells may come from the graft donor. The CDR3 reads CASSQETLAGKQFF. In DNA form, the CDR3 reads TGCGCCAGCAGCCAAGAAACGCTAGCGGGGAAGCAGTTCTTC.